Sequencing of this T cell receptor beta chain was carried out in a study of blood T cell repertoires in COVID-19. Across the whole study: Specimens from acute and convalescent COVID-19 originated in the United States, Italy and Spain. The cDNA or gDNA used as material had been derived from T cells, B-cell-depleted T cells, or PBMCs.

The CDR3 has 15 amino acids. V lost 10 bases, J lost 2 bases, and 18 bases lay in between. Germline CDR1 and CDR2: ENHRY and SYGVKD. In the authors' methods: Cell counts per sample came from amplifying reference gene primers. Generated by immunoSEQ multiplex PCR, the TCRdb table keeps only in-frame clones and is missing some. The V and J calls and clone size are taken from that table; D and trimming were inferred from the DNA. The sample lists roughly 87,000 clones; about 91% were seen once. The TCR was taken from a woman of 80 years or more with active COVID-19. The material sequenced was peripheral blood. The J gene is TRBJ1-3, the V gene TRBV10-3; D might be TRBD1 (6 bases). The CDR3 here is CATRPATGTGNTIYF. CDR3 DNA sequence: TGTGCCACCAGGCCAGCGACAGGAACTGGAAACACCATATATTTT.